This TCR beta chain was captured by sequencing in a study of control samples from healthy donors and cancer patients. Profiled with immunoSEQ multiplex PCR; TCRdb holds only in-frame clones, not every one. The sample lists 45,000 to 55,000 clones, 85% to 95% occurring once. Trimming pared 2 bases from V and 4 bases from J, leaving 6 bases between. The V gene's germline CDR1 is MNHNY and CDR2 SVGAGI (reference sequence). This CDR3 region has 13 residues. This sequence joins TRBV6-6 and TRBJ2-1; no clear D gene. Sequenced input: blood. The source is a man younger than 45 in good health. CDR3 sequence reads: CASSYLVYNEQFF. Here the CDR3 DNA reads TGTGCCAGCAGTTACCTGGTTTACAATGAGCAGTTCTTC.